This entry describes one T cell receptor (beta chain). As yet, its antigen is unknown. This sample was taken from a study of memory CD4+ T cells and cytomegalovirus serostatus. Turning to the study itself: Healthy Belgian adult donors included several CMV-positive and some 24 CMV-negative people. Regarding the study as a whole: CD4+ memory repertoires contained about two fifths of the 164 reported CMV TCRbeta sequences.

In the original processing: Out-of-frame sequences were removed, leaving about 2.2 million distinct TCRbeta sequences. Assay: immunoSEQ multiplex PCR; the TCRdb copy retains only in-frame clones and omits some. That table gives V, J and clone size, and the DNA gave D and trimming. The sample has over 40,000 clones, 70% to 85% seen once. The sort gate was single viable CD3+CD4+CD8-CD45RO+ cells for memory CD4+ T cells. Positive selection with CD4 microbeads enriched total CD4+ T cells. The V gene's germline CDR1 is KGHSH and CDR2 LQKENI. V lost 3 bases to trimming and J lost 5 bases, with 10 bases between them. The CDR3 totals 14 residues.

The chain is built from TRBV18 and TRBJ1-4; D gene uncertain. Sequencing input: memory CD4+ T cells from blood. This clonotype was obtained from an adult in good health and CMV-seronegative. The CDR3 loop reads CASSPYSRNEKLFF. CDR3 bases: TGTGCCAGCTCACCGTACAGCCGCAATGAAAAACTGTTTTTT.